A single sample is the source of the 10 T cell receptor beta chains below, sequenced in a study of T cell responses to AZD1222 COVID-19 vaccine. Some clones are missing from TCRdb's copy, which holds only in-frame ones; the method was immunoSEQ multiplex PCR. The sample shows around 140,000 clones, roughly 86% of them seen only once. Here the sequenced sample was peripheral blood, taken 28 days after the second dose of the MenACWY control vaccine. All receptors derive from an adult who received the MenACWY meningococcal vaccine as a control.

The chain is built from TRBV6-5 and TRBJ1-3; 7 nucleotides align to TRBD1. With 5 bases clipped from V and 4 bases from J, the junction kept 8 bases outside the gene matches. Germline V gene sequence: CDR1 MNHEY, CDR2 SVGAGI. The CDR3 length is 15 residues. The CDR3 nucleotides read TGTGCCAGCAGTACAAAACAGGGGATCGGAAACACCATATATTTT. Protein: CASSTKQGIGNTIYF.

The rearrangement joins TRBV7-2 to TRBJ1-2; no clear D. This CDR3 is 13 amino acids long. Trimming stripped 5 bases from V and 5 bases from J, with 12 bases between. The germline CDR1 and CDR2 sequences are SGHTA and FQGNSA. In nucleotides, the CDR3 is TGTGCCAGCAGCCCTAGTCTCACGTATGGCTACACCTTC. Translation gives CASSPSLTYGYTF.

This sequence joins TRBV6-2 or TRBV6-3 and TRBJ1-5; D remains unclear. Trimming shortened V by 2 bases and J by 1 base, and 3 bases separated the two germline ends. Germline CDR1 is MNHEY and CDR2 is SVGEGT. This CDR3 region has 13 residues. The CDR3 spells CASSYRSNQPQHF. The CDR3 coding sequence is TGTGCCAGCAGTTACAGGAGCAATCAGCCCCAGCATTTT.

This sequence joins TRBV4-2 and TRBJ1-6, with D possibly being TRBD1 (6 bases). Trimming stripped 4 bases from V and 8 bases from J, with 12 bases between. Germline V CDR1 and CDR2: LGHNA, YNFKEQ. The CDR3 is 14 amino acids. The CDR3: CASSPTGPDSPLHF. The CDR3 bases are TGTGCCAGCAGCCCAACAGGGCCAGATTCACCCCTCCACTTT.

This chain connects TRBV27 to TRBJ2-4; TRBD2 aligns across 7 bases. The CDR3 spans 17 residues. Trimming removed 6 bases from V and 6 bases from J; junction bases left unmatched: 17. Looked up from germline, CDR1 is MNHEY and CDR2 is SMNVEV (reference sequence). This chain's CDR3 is CASSDPSAGATRNIQYF. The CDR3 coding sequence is TGTGCCAGCAGCGACCCCTCTGCGGGAGCTACTCGAAACATTCAGTACTTC.

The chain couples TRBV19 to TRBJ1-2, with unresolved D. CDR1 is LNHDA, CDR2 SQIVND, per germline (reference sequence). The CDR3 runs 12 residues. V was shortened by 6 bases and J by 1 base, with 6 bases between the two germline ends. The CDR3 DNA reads TGTGCCAGTAGATCATATAACTATGGCTACACCTTC. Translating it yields CASRSYNYGYTF.

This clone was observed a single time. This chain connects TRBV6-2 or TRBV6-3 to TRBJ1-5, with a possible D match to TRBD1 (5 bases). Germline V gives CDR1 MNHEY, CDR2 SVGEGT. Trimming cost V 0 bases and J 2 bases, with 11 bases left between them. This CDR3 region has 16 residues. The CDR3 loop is CASSYSEGVGNQPQHF. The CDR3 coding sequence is TGTGCCAGCAGTTACTCGGAAGGGGTCGGCAATCAGCCCCAGCATTTT.

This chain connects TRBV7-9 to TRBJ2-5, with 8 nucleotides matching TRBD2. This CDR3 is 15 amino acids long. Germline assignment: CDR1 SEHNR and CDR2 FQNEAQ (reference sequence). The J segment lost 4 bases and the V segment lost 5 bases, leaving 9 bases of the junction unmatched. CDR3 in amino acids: CASSPRGGAGETQYF. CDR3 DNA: TGTGCCAGCAGCCCCCGGGGGGGGGCGGGAGAGACCCAGTACTTC.

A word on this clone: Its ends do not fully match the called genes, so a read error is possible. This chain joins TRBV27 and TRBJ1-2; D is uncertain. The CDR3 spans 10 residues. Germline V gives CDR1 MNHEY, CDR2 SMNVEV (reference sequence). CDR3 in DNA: TGTGCCAGCACCATAGGTAATGGCCCCTTC. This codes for CASTIGNGPF.

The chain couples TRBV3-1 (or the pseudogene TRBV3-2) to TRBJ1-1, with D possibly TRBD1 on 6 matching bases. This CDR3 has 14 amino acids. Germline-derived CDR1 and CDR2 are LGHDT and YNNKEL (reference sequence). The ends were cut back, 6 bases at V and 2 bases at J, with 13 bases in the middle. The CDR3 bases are TGTGCCAGCAGACTTCGGGGGGCCAACACTGAAGCTTTCTTT. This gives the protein CASRLRGANTEAFF.